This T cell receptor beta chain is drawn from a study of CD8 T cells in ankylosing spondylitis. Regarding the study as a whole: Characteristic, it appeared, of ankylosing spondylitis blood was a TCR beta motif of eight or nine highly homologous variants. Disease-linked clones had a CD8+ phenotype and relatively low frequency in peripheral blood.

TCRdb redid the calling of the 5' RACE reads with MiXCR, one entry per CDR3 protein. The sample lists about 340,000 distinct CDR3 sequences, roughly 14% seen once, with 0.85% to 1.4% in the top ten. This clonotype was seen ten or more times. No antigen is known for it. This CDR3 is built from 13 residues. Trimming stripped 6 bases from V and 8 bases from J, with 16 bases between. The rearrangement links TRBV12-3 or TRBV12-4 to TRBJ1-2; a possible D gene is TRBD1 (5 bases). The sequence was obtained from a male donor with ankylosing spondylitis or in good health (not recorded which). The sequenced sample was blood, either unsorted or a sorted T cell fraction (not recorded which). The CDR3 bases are TGTGCCAGCAGCCCGGCCCTCGAGGGGGGCTACACCTTC. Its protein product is CASSPALEGGYTF.